The rows below give T cell receptor beta chains drawn from one sample of a study of CXCR3-negative and CXCR3-positive naive CD8 T cells. TCRdb reworked the 5' RACE reads into one entry per CDR3 protein, no DNA. The listing records roughly 50,000 distinct CDR3 sequences. The sequenced material came from naive CXCR3+ CD8+ T cells from blood. These TCRs come from a human donor in good health. Some clones in this sample may be carry-over from other donors' samples. The CDR3 runs from the conserved cysteine through the conserved F or W. Clone size appears in some rows only: once, few, many, or a class for an expanded clone.

NA | TRBJ2-1 | TRBV10-3 | CAISPGQSNEQFF
NA | TRBJ2-1 | TRBV28 | CASIGLAGPHEQFF
NA | TRBJ2-3 | TRBV7-3 | CASSLGFFSTDTQYF
NA | TRBJ2-1 | TRBV24-1 | CATSDRPGGNEQFF
NA | TRBJ2-1 | TRBV7-7 | CAVRGTGGNEQFF
NA | TRBJ2-3 | TRBV7-3 | CASSLTGGGSDTQYF
medium-sized | TRBJ2-7 | TRBV11-2 | CASTFTGSLSEQYF
NA | TRBJ2-2 | TRBV7-9 | CASTQQVRRVTGELFF
NA | TRBJ2-2 | TRBV7-6 | CASSFGVVGTNTGELFF
NA | TRBJ1-2 | TRBV9 | CASSASTDYYGYTF
NA | TRBJ2-5 | TRBV7-9 | CASSPILKTQYF
NA | TRBJ2-4 | TRBV28 | CASRPLAKNIQYF
NA | TRBJ2-5 | TRBV29-1 | CSVDSRNQETQYF
NA | TRBJ1-1 | TRBV12-3/TRBV12-4 | CASSLRPSGMNTEAFF
NA | TRBJ1-2 | TRBV7-2 | CASSALMAGYTF
NA | TRBJ1-2 | TRBV29-1 | CSVAGLYGYTF